Here is one TCR beta chain with its context. This entry belongs to a study of graft-versus-host responses after intestinal transplantation. Across the whole study: Tacrolimus plus steroids were given to all recipients for approximately 3 years, preceded by anti-thymocyte globulin induction.

Measured with immunoSEQ multiplex PCR; TCRdb has only the in-frame clones, and not every one. The sample holds fewer than 30,000 clones, just under 95% seen once. CDR1 is SGHRS and CDR2 is YFSETQ in the germline V gene. This CDR3 region has 16 residues. Trimming took 4 bases from V and 2 from J; bases not matched to a gene: 8. This rearrangement joins TRBV5-1 to TRBJ1-1, with 10 bases that match TRBD1. The material was PBMCs, obtained approximately ten weeks after intestinal transplant. This receptor was obtained from a human patient who received an intestinal transplant, so some T cells may come from the graft donor. The CDR3 reads CASSTGQGGGNTEAFF. The CDR3 DNA sequence: TGCGCCAGCAGCACAGGACAGGGGGGCGGAAACACTGAAGCTTTCTTT.